This T cell receptor (beta chain) was identified in a study of CD8 T cells in ankylosing spondylitis. A word on this clonotype: What it recognizes is unknown.

Overall study findings and caveats: A motif of 7 to 9 highly homologous TCR beta variants was seen as apparently characteristic of ankylosing spondylitis blood.

TCRdb reanalysed the 5' RACE reads using MiXCR and keeps one entry per CDR3 protein. The sample carries about 540,000 distinct CDR3 sequences, more than 9.5% recorded once. This TCR was sampled from a male donor with ankylosing spondylitis. Material: blood, either unsorted or a sorted T cell fraction (not recorded which).

The CDR3 is CASSPGTGFGSNQPQHF. CDR3 bases: TGTGCCAGCTCACCGGGGACAGGGTTTGGTAGCAATCAGCCCCAGCATTTT. The chain recombines TRBV18 with TRBJ1-5; 9 bases match TRBD1. The CDR3 covers 17 residues. CDR1 and CDR2 from the germline V gene are KGHSH and LQKENI. Trimming took 3 bases from V and 0 from J; bases not matched to a gene: 6.